Listed here are 13 T cell receptor beta chains from one sample, sequenced in a study of blood T cell repertoires in COVID-19. Clones were read by immunoSEQ multiplex PCR, and TCRdb kept only the in-frame ones, dropping some. This sample has around 60,000 clones, with over 75% found just once. The specimen sequenced was peripheral blood. Every receptor here comes from an elderly man with acute or convalescent COVID-19.

The chain combines TRBV19 with TRBJ1-2; 7 bases agree with TRBD1. The CDR3 is made up of 15 amino acids. Germline lookup yields CDR1 LNHDA and CDR2 SQIVND (reference sequence). The V and J ends lost 7 bases and 9 bases, in that order; junction bases with no gene match: 17. The CDR3 coding sequence is TGTGCCAGTACCCTCGGAGGGGGCGAGTATCCGAGCTACACCTTC. Translating gives CASTLGGGEYPSYTF.

This chain connects TRBV18 to TRBJ2-7, with TRBD2 as a possible D gene (5 bases). Trimming took off 2 bases at V and 3 bases at J, with 14 bases between the two ends. The CDR3 length is 15 residues. CDR1 KGHSH and CDR2 LQKENI come from the germline V gene. Written as DNA, the CDR3 is TGTGCCAGCTCACCATCCCGGGAACCTATCTACGAGCAGTACTTC. Protein: CASSPSREPIYEQYF.

This clone has a handful of counts. CDR3 residues: CASSPPLAGYEQYF. CDR3 nucleotide sequence: TGTGCCAGCTCACCACCGCTAGCGGGGTACGAGCAGTACTTC. The chain joins TRBV18 to TRBJ2-7; 9 bases line up with TRBD2. The CDR3 has 14 residues. The trim removed 0 bases at V and 4 bases at J, leaving 1 base unmatched. Germline values: CDR1 KGHSH, CDR2 LQKENI.

The chain joins TRBV4-2 to TRBJ1-1, with 7 bases identical to TRBD1. V shed 3 bases, J shed 6 bases, and the junction held 7 bases outside the gene matches. The CDR3 spans 14 residues. Looked up from germline, CDR1 is LGHNA and CDR2 is YNFKEQ. CDR3 region: CASSHFSTGSEAFF. The CDR3, as DNA: TGTGCCAGCAGCCACTTTTCGACAGGGTCTGAAGCTTTCTTT.

This chain connects TRBV9 to TRBJ2-5, with 7 bases fitting TRBD2. V shed 4 bases, J shed 4 bases, and the junction held 7 bases outside the gene matches. Germline-derived CDR1 and CDR2 are SGDLS and YYNGEE. There are 14 residues in the CDR3. CDR3 in amino acids: CASSTRGGLETQYF. The CDR3 DNA reads TGTGCCAGCAGCACTCGGGGAGGGTTAGAGACCCAGTACTTC.

This clone was recorded once. V is TRBV7-2 and J is TRBJ2-6, with D maybe TRBD2 (6 bases). The CDR3 sequence is 19 residues long. V was pared by 0 bases and J by 0 bases, with 15 bases between. Looked up from germline, CDR1 is SGHTA and CDR2 is FQGNSA. CDR3 in DNA: TGTGCCAGCAGCTTAGCGGTTGCGGGGACGAGCTCTGGGGCCAACGTCCTGACTTTC. Protein product: CASSLAVAGTSSGANVLTF.

The V call is TRBV5-1, the J call TRBJ1-1; a weak D match, TRBD1 (5 bases). The germline V gene encodes CDR1 SGHRS and CDR2 YFSETQ. V was shortened by 4 bases and J by 6 bases, with 13 bases between the two germline ends. The CDR3 totals 13 residues. The CDR3 coding sequence is TGCGCCAGCAGCGGACGGGAGGGGTCTGAAGCTTTCTTT. Translation gives CASSGREGSEAFF. Together with reference TRBV5-1 and TRBJ1-1, the CDR3 gives the full variable domain: KAGVTQTPRYLIKTRGQQVTLSCSPISGHRSVSWYQQTPGQGLQFLFEYFSETQRNKGNFPGRFSGRQFSNSRSEMNVSTLELGDSALYLCASSGREGSEAFFGQGTRLTVV.

This chain links TRBV11-2 with TRBJ2-4, with D maybe TRBD1 (5 bases). CDR1 and CDR2 from the germline V gene are SGHAT and FQNNGV. The CDR3 is 14 residues long. V lost 5 bases, J lost 8 bases, and 16 bases lay in between. The DNA of the CDR3 is TGTGCCAGCAGCCCCTCAGGGCGTAGAGACATTCAGTACTTC. The encoded protein is CASSPSGRRDIQYF.

The chain carries TRBV6-5 and TRBJ1-5; a possible D gene is TRBD1 (6 bases). This CDR3 has 15 residues. The V end lost 9 bases, the J end lost 0 bases, and 15 bases lay between the germline ends. Germline V gives CDR1 MNHEY, CDR2 SVGAGI. The CDR3 DNA reads TGTGCCAGATGGACAGCGACATATAGCAATCAGCCCCAGCATTTT. It yields the protein CARWTATYSNQPQHF.

V usage is TRBV6-5 and J usage is TRBJ2-1, with 10 bases lining up with TRBD2. The CDR3 has 15 residues. The V segment lost 6 bases and the J segment 7 bases; nucleotides outside the gene matches: 9. CDR1 and CDR2 from the germline V gene are MNHEY and SVGAGI. CDR3 residues: CASRPLAGDRNEQFF. CDR3 nucleotides: TGTGCCAGCAGGCCCCTAGCGGGGGACCGGAATGAGCAGTTCTTC.

The chain carries TRBV5-1 and TRBJ2-1; the match to TRBD2 covers 8 bases. Germline CDR1 reads SGHRS; CDR2 reads YFSETQ. This CDR3 has 17 amino acids. With 4 bases clipped from V and 8 bases from J, the junction kept 17 bases outside the gene matches. CDR3 bases: TGCGCCAGCAGCCCGCCCGTTGTCGGGGGGGCCGGGGATGAGCAGTTCTTC. Translating it yields CASSPPVVGGAGDEQFF.

This chain links TRBV5-5 with TRBJ2-4; 7 bases align to TRBD1. Germline V gene sequence: CDR1 SGHKS, CDR2 YYEKEE (reference sequence). V was pared by 4 bases and J by 5 bases, with 3 bases of the junction left unmatched. CDR3 length: 13 amino acids. The CDR3 region is CASSDRAQNIQYF. CDR3 coding DNA: TGTGCCAGCAGCGACAGGGCCCAAAACATTCAGTACTTC.

J is TRBJ2-3 and V is TRBV29-1; possibly TRBD1 for D (5 bases). CDR3 size: 11 residues. The germline V and J ends were trimmed by 3 bases and 6 bases, with 7 bases remaining between them. Germline assignment: CDR1 SQVTM and CDR2 ANQGSEA. CDR3 nucleotide sequence: TGCAGCGTTGATTCAGGGGATACGCAGTATTTT. This codes for CSVDSGDTQYF.